This T cell receptor (beta chain) comes out of a study of T cell repertoires in cytomegalovirus infection (dated by TCRdb to about 2019). Regarding the study in general: Alongside well-studied HLA-B-restricted epitopes, the peptide stimulations were aimed at recently identified HLA-C-restricted CMV epitopes, whose presentation resists viral immunomodulation. Because public TCR beta signatures pointed to carriage of CMV infection together with the matching HLA type, the HLA type of each donor mattered for the analysis.

Reads for this sample came from an Illumina HiSeq 1500. TCRdb passed the public sequencing reads through fastp at Q25 and MiXCR, retaining productive beta sequences. Each record represents a unique CDR3 protein, reported with the most common genes and DNA among its rows. A total of some 700,000 distinct CDR3 sequences appear in this sample, roughly 36% of them only once. The top ten hold roughly 18% of the sample. General findings and caveats noted by the study authors: Cumulative frequency of public TCR beta family members discriminated carriers of CMV infection plus the relevant HLA type in this cohort and an independent roughly 340-donor cohort. The ex vivo response was dominated by HLA-C-restricted CMV-specific TCR beta clonotypes, and the single most frequent clonotype in two of eight donors was supplied by these HLA-C-restricted clonotypes.

The treatment or condition label of this sample denotes: in vitro stimulation with specific CMV peptide epitopes to enrich CMV-specific T cells. Remarks on this clonotype: Its recognized antigen is unknown. In this CDR3 the conserved last residue, phenylalanine or tryptophan, is missing, so a read error is likely.

Relative to germline, V is missing 1 base and J is missing 3 bases, with 1 base of the junction outside any gene match. The CDR3 sequence runs 14 residues, both termini included. Left in the record is the CDR3 DNA by itself, 42 bases read in frame from the first base. The germline V gene encodes CDR1 SGHRS and CDR2 YFSETQ. The clonotype was recovered from a human donor in good health (CMV status not recorded). Some clones in this sample may be carry-over from other donors' samples. This sample comprised cultured PBMCs, obtained from culture after CMV antigen stimulation. The sequence is built from TRBV5-1 and TRBJ2-3; TRBD2 lines up with 8 middle nucleotides. The bases are TGCGCCAGCAGCTTGACTAGCGGAACAGATACGCAGTATTTA. This yields the protein CASSLTSGTDTQYL.